The TCR beta chain described here comes from a study of OX40 agonist ivuxolimab in advanced cancers. Study background: It was ivuxolimab, an agonistic anti-OX40 (CD134) antibody, that patients were treated with.

Repertoires were generated with immunoSEQ multiplex PCR, while TCRdb's copy carries only in-frame clones and drops some. The sample shows fewer than 90,000 clones, roughly nine tenths of them seen only once. Per the germline V gene, CDR1 is SEHNR and CDR2 is FQNEAQ (reference sequence). V dropped 2 bases and J dropped 0; count of bases not matched to a gene: 11. The CDR3 runs to 18 residues. The clonotype comes from an adult with an advanced solid tumor such as melanoma, head and neck, liver or kidney cancer. Sequencing was performed on CD4+ or CD8+ T cells sorted from blood, taken in a trial of the OX40 agonist ivuxolimab. The chain couples TRBV7-9 to TRBJ2-3; TRBD2 agrees at 7 bases. CDR3 loop: CASSLTSGGRGSTDTQYF. The CDR3 DNA follows: TGTGCCAGCAGCTTAACCTCTGGAGGGCGGGGGAGCACAGATACGCAGTATTTT.